The rows below give T cell receptor beta chains drawn from one sample of a study of OX40 agonist ivuxolimab in advanced cancers. Clones were read by immunoSEQ multiplex PCR, and TCRdb kept only the in-frame ones, dropping some. The sample lists around 60,000 clones, approximately 91% seen once, with around a quarter in the top ten. The material sequenced was CD4+ or CD8+ T cells sorted from blood, taken in a trial of the OX40 agonist ivuxolimab. The receptors come from an adult with an advanced solid tumor such as melanoma, head and neck, liver or kidney cancer. Both conserved end residues are part of each CDR3. Each record gives: V gene, clone size, CDR3 protein. Size values are once, few and many counts, or a class for expanded clones, and some rows have none.

>TRBV28|NA
CASSRDRARERSSGANVLTF
>TRBV27|NA
CAIFRASTDTQYF
>TRBV7-8|NA
CASSGAGANVLTF
>TRBV11-2|NA
CASSLEWSDLYEQYF
>TRBV7-9|NA
CASTQTGTGGDEQYF
>TRBV29-1|NA
CSVPGRGEGGGELFF
>TRBV28|NA
CASSSDSLADTQYF
>TRBV28|NA
CASSFGPGVMNTEAFF
>TRBV7-9|NA
CASSEDRVSYEQYF
>TRBV11-2|NA
CASSLGLFYEQYF
>TRBV19|NA
CASTPQSSNQPQHF
>TRBV14|once
CASSQDSSDTQYF
>TRBV28|NA
CASSLVAGGREQYF
>TRBV5-1|NA
CASRDPTYEQYF
>TRBV19|NA
CASSMLGTGGGYTF
>TRBV7-9|NA
CASSQGGTNTEAFF
>TRBV25-1|NA
CASSVGQLLNSGNTIYF
>TRBV28|once
CASSLRNEQYF
>TRBV28|NA
CASSSQGLLNQPQHF
>TRBV9|once
CASSTGSSGSYEQYF